Presented here are 13 T cell receptor beta chains from one specimen sequenced in a study of T cells in Graves' hyperthyroidism and ophthalmopathy. TCR beta CDR3 regions were amplified from RNA. First-round RT-PCR targeting the TCR CDR3 was performed with the HTBI primer set. One entry per CDR3 protein results from TCRdb running MiXCR on the multiplex PCR reads. The table has hundreds of thousands of distinct CDR3 sequences, 16% seen once. Material for sequencing was blood. These receptors came from a woman between 40 and 55 years old with Graves' ophthalmopathy.

This clonotype showed up just a few times. The chain recombines TRBV4-1 with TRBJ1-6; 7 bases are shared with TRBD1. This CDR3 has 17 amino acids. Per germline, CDR1 MGHRA and CDR2 YSYEKL. V dropped 5 bases and J dropped 5; count of bases not matched to a gene: 12. The CDR3 DNA reads as TGCGCCAGCAGCGCGTCGGGTTCCACAGGGGATAATTCACCCCTCCACTTT. Its protein product is CASSASGSTGDNSPLHF.

The chain has TRBV7-6 and TRBJ1-3; D gene ambiguous. The germline CDR1 and CDR2 sequences are SGHVS and FNYEAQ. The CDR3 has 17 amino acids. The V and J ends lost 5 bases and 0 bases respectively, with 17 bases between them. The CDR3 DNA reads as TGTGCCAGCAGCGACCGCGGAGATGGTTTCTCTGGAAACACCATATATTTT. It is translated as CASSDRGDGFSGNTIYF.

This clonotype has a count of ten or more. The rearrangement joins TRBV18 to TRBJ1-2, with D possibly being TRBD1 (5 bases). This CDR3 has 15 residues. Germline-derived CDR1 and CDR2 are KGHSH and LQKENI. Between the trimmed V and J ends, which lost 2 bases and 7 bases, there was a span of 17 bases. As DNA, the CDR3 is TGTGCCAGCTCACCAACAGCGCTTTCGCAGGGTGGCTACACCTTC. Protein sequence: CASSPTALSQGGYTF.

V usage is TRBV20-1 and J usage is TRBJ2-5, with D perhaps TRBD1 (5 bases). The CDR3 is 14 amino acids. Germline V gives CDR1 DFQATT, CDR2 SNEGSKA (reference sequence). V lost 0 bases, J lost 5 bases, and 13 bases lay in between. The CDR3 sequence: CSARDFRVGETQYF. The CDR3 DNA follows: TGCAGTGCTAGAGATTTCAGGGTGGGCGAGACCCAGTACTTC.

The chain has TRBV20-1 and TRBJ1-5; D is perhaps TRBD1 (5 bases). Germline CDR1 DFQATT, CDR2 SNEGSKA (reference sequence). This CDR3 is 12 amino acids long. V was trimmed by 7 bases and J by 1 base, leaving 8 bases between them. The CDR3 DNA reads as TGCAGTGGACAGATAAGCAATCAGCCCCAGCATTTT. Encoded protein: CSGQISNQPQHF.

This clonotype has at least ten counts. The genes are TRBV2 and TRBJ2-5; 9 bases agree with TRBD2. After removal of 6 bases from V and 9 bases from J, the junction contained 11 bases not matched to a gene. The CDR3 consists of 14 residues. Germline lookup yields CDR1 SNHLY and CDR2 FYNNEI. The CDR3 DNA follows: TGTGCCAGCAGGCCCCGCGGGGGGGCCGGGTCCCAGTACTTC. Protein sequence: CASRPRGGAGSQYF.

This clonotype has a handful of counts. V and J are TRBV24-1 and TRBJ2-5; a possible D gene is TRBD1 (6 bases). This CDR3 contains 13 residues. V was pared by 7 bases and J by 2 bases, with 10 bases between. Looked up from germline, CDR1 is KGHDR and CDR2 is SFDVKD. DNA for the CDR3: TGTGCCACCAGGGGAACAGGGCAAGAGACCCAGTACTTC. It encodes CATRGTGQETQYF.

This clonotype was counted between two and nine times. V is TRBV9 and J is TRBJ1-3; unclear D gene. CDR3 length equals 15 residues. Looked up from germline, CDR1 is SGDLS and CDR2 is YYNGEE. Trimming took off 4 bases at V and 5 bases at J, with 16 bases between the two ends. DNA for the CDR3: TGTGCCAGCAGCCGTACGCCCCTGGAGCGAAACACCATATATTTT. This translates into CASSRTPLERNTIYF.

The rearrangement uses TRBV9 and TRBJ2-5, with 8 bases matching TRBD2. Trimming took 0 bases from V and 5 from J; bases not matched to a gene: 6. Germline CDR1 SGDLS, CDR2 YYNGEE. CDR3 length: 15 residues. CDR3 sequence reads: CASSVAGGPRETQYF. The DNA for the CDR3 is TGTGCCAGCAGCGTAGCGGGAGGGCCGAGGGAGACCCAGTACTTC.

This clonotype was observed many times. The CDR3 nucleotides read TGTGCCACCCGGACCGAAACCGCCTACGAGCAGTACTTC. Translating gives CATRTETAYEQYF. The chain employs TRBV28 and TRBJ2-7; unclear D gene. V was shortened by 10 bases and J by 2 bases, with 15 bases between the two germline ends. Germline CDR1 MDHEN, CDR2 SYDVKM. CDR3 length equals 13 residues.

The sample holds many counts of this clonotype. The chain employs TRBV7-6 and TRBJ1-1, with D perhaps matching TRBD1 (5 bases). Germline CDR1 and CDR2: SGHVS and FNYEAQ. This CDR3 has 13 residues. V shed 5 bases and J shed 5 bases, with 12 bases lying between them. The CDR3: CASSLGVWTEAFF. For the CDR3, the DNA is TGTGCCAGCAGCCTGGGGGTTTGGACTGAAGCTTTCTTT.

This clonotype has ten or more counts. The J gene is TRBJ2-7, the V gene TRBV28; unclear D gene. The germline V gene has CDR1 MDHEN and CDR2 SYDVKM. This CDR3 has 12 residues. Trimming shortened V by 0 bases and J by 1 base, and 1 base separated the two germline ends. The CDR3: CASSLWSYEQYF. In DNA form, the CDR3 reads TGTGCCAGCAGTTTATGGTCCTACGAGCAGTACTTC.

This clonotype was observed many times. The chain uses TRBV6-1 and TRBJ1-1, with unresolved D. This CDR3 contains 13 residues. Deletions cut 7 bases from V and 5 bases from J, with 14 bases between. The germline V gene has CDR1 MNHNS and CDR2 SASEGT. CDR3 nucleotides: TGTGCCAGCAAAGTCGAAAGGGAAACTGAAGCTTTCTTT. It specifies CASKVERETEAFF.